Each of the 17 T cell receptor beta chains below was sequenced from the same sample in a study of blood T cell repertoires in COVID-19. Method: immunoSEQ multiplex PCR; TCRdb's copy keeps in-frame clones and lacks some. The data hold fewer than 120,000 clones, with roughly nine tenths observed a single time. Sample: peripheral blood. The receptors were gathered from a human donor in a cohort sampled during active COVID-19.

This chain uses TRBV25-1 with TRBJ2-3; D may be TRBD1 (6 bases). With 7 bases removed from V and 0 bases from J, the gap between germline ends came to 11 bases. There are 14 residues in the CDR3. Per the germline V gene, CDR1 is MGHDK and CDR2 is SYGVNS. Here the CDR3 reads CASTPGQSTDTQYF. The CDR3 DNA reads as TGTGCCAGCACACCCGGACAGAGCACAGATACGCAGTATTTT.

J is TRBJ2-1 and V is TRBV6-5; tentative D call: TRBD1 (7 bases). Between the trimmed V and J ends, which lost 6 bases and 4 bases, there was a span of 13 bases. CDR3 length equals 14 residues. CDR1 and CDR2 from the germline V gene are MNHEY and SVGAGI. The CDR3 coding sequence is TGTGCCAGCAGGGCGGGACAGCTTTACAATGAGCAGTTCTTC. It translates to CASRAGQLYNEQFF.

The CDR3 region is CASTLAGGPGNQYEQYF. For the CDR3, the DNA is TGTGCCAGTACCCTAGCGGGGGGGCCCGGCAACCAATACGAGCAGTACTTC. V usage is TRBV19 and J usage is TRBJ2-7; 12 bases map to TRBD2. Unmatched junction bases numbered 14, after V lost 7 bases and J lost 4 bases. Looked up from germline, CDR1 is LNHDA and CDR2 is SQIVND (reference sequence). This CDR3 contains 17 residues.

V and J are TRBV5-4 and TRBJ1-1; no firm D call. The V gene's germline CDR1 is SGHNT and CDR2 YYREEE (reference sequence). The CDR3 length is 14 residues. V lost 0 bases and J lost 1, with 7 bases in between. CDR3 bases: TGTGCCAGCAGCTTGGCAGCAGGGAACACTGAAGCTTTCTTT. Its protein is CASSLAAGNTEAFF.

The chain combines TRBV6-2 or TRBV6-3 with TRBJ2-5; no firm D call. The germline V gene has CDR1 MNHEY and CDR2 SVGEGT. The CDR3 loop spans 12 amino acids. Trimming cost V 6 bases and J 5 bases, with 10 bases left between them. CDR3 nucleotide sequence: TGTGCCAGCAGCCGCTCTCGGGAGACCCAGTACTTC. This codes for CASSRSRETQYF.

Only one count was recorded for this clone. The V call is TRBV27, the J call TRBJ1-1; D possibly corresponds to TRBD1 (6 bases). The CDR3 runs to 16 residues. Germline CDR1 MNHEY, CDR2 SMNVEV (reference sequence). Trimming shortened V by 1 base and J by 1 base, and 13 bases separated the two germline ends. In DNA form, the CDR3 reads TGTGCCAGCAGTTTATACGGGGGGCCTAGGAACACTGAAGCTTTCTTT. Its translation is CASSLYGGPRNTEAFF.

This chain uses TRBV5-5 with TRBJ1-6; TRBD1 aligns across 7 bases. Losses at the gene ends were 2 bases for V and 7 bases for J; bases not matched to a gene: 15. The germline CDR1 and CDR2 sequences are SGHKS and YYEKEE (reference sequence). This CDR3 has 18 residues. CDR3: CASSFQGVGGTGNSPLHF. The CDR3 DNA reads TGTGCCAGCAGCTTTCAAGGTGTAGGGGGCACTGGGAATTCACCCCTCCACTTT.

V usage is TRBV6-6 and J usage is TRBJ2-2; no definite D call. In germline, CDR1 is MNHNY, CDR2 SVGAGI (reference sequence). This CDR3 region has 13 residues. V lost 3 bases, J lost 10 bases, and 12 bases lay in between. CDR3 loop: CASSYLSGEELFF. The CDR3, as DNA: TGTGCCAGCAGTTATCTTTCTGGAGAGGAGCTGTTTTTT.

CDR3 sequence reads: CASSRRLTGSTEAFF. The DNA of the CDR3 is TGTGCCAGCAGTCGGAGACTTACAGGGTCCACTGAAGCTTTCTTT. V gene TRBV28 combines with J gene TRBJ1-1, with D possibly TRBD1 on 6 matching bases. In germline, CDR1 is MDHEN, CDR2 SYDVKM. The CDR3 has 15 residues. V was cut by 5 bases and J by 4 bases, with 17 bases left in between.

The genes are TRBV11-2 and TRBJ2-4, with TRBD2 matching over 7 bases. The J segment lost 9 bases and the V segment lost 5 bases, leaving 7 bases of the junction unmatched. Germline loops: CDR1 SGHAT, CDR2 FQNNGV. The CDR3 consists of 13 residues. This CDR3 reads CASSASGGGIQYF. The CDR3 DNA sequence: TGTGCCAGCAGCGCTAGCGGTGGGGGCATTCAGTACTTC. The full variable domain, completed using reference TRBV11-2 and TRBJ2-4, is EAGVAQSPRYKIIEKRQSVAFWCNPISGHATLYWYQQILGQGPKLLIQFQNNGVVDDSQLPKDRFSAERLKGVDSTLKIQPAKLEDSAVYLCASSASGGGIQYFGAGTRLSVL.

V usage is TRBV6-1 and J usage is TRBJ1-2; weak D call: TRBD1 (6 bases). Germline V lookup: CDR1 MNHNS, CDR2 SASEGT. Trimming left V 2 bases short and J 8 bases short, with 18 bases between. This CDR3 contains 15 residues. The chain's CDR3 is CASSELGGGSRGYTF. Here the CDR3 DNA reads TGTGCCAGCAGTGAATTGGGGGGGGGCAGCCGGGGCTACACCTTC.

This clone was counted between two and nine times. This chain links TRBV7-9 with TRBJ2-7; TRBD1 might be the D (7 bases). The germline V gene encodes CDR1 SEHNR and CDR2 FQNEAQ (reference sequence). Trimming removed 5 bases at V and 5 bases at J, with 19 bases between. There are 15 residues in the CDR3. For the CDR3, the DNA is TGTGCCAGCAGCCCCGACGCGACAGGGAGGAACGAGCAGTACTTC. It yields the protein CASSPDATGRNEQYF.

J is TRBJ2-3 and V is TRBV6-4, with 8 bases fitting TRBD1. Germline V gene sequence: CDR1 MRHNA, CDR2 SNTAGT. The CDR3 runs 15 residues. The V gene end was trimmed by 5 bases and the J gene end by 7 bases; junction bases not matched to a gene: 11. The CDR3 DNA reads as TGTGCCAGCAGTCCTGACAGGGGATCGGGGCATACGCAGTATTTT. Translating it yields CASSPDRGSGHTQYF.

The rearrangement joins TRBV27 to TRBJ1-2; 11 positions match TRBD1. Germline trimming cut 5 bases from V and 8 bases from J; bases unmatched to any gene: 4. The CDR3 loop spans 13 amino acids. Germline CDR1 is MNHEY and CDR2 is SMNVEV (reference sequence). The CDR3 coding sequence is TGTGCCAGCAGTCCCGGGACAGGGGGAGGCTACACCTTC. This codes for CASSPGTGGGYTF.

The V and J genes are TRBV5-1 and TRBJ2-2; no clear D. Germline-derived CDR1 and CDR2 are SGHRS and YFSETQ. Trimming removed 2 bases from V and 1 base from J, with 6 bases in between. The CDR3 has 14 amino acids. CDR3 coding DNA: TGCGCCAGCAGCTTCCAGGTGAACACCGGGGAGCTGTTTTTT. It is translated as CASSFQVNTGELFF.

This clone was observed a single time. The V and J genes are TRBV6-2 or TRBV6-3 and TRBJ1-1, with D unclear. Germline V gives CDR1 MNHEY, CDR2 SVGEGT. V lost 2 bases to trimming and J lost 8 bases, with 6 bases between them. This CDR3 region has 11 residues. CDR3 nucleotide sequence: TGTGCCAGCAGTTACCGGTTAGAAGCTTTCTTT. This translates into CASSYRLEAFF.

This clone was found a few times. The gene calls are TRBV9 and TRBJ2-1, with D possibly TRBD2 on 6 matching bases. Trimming took off 2 bases at V and 0 bases at J, with 12 bases between the two ends. Germline CDR1 reads SGDLS; CDR2 reads YYNGEE. The CDR3 has 16 residues. CDR3 protein: CASSVGLSSSYNEQFF. In DNA form, the CDR3 reads TGTGCCAGCAGCGTGGGACTGTCGAGCTCCTACAATGAGCAGTTCTTC. The full variable domain, rest sourced from reference TRBV9 and TRBJ2-1, is DSGVTQTPKHLITATGQRVTLRCSPRSGDLSVYWYQQSLDQGLQFLIQYYNGEERAKGNILERFSAQQFPDLHSELNLSSLELGDSALYFCASSVGLSSSYNEQFFGPGTRLTVL.